A selection of T cell receptor beta chains follows, all from one sample in a study of OX40 agonist ivuxolimab in advanced cancers. Sequenced by immunoSEQ multiplex PCR; TCRdb stores in-frame clones only, minus some. The table lists over 30,000 clones, approximately 90% of them singletons. Sequenced material: CD4+ or CD8+ T cells sorted from blood, taken in a trial of the OX40 agonist ivuxolimab. The receptors come from an adult with an advanced solid tumor such as melanoma, head and neck, liver or kidney cancer. Both conserved end residues are part of each CDR3. Fields, in order: D gene, V gene, clone size, J gene, CDR3 protein, CDR3 DNA. D genes are given only for firm matches. Clone size is shown for a subset of rows, as once, few, many or a class of expanded clone.

D: TRBD1; V: TRBV6-1; size: NA; J: TRBJ2-3; CDR3: CASSNRGSTDTQYF; DNA: TGTGCCAGCAGTAACAGGGGGAGCACAGATACGCAGTATTTT
D: NA; V: TRBV4-1; size: NA; J: TRBJ2-3; CDR3: CASSQDHAGSGTDTQYF; DNA: TGCGCCAGCAGCCAAGATCACGCAGGGTCCGGCACAGATACGCAGTATTTT
D: NA; V: TRBV7-9; size: once; J: TRBJ1-1; CDR3: CASSLRGWDTEAFF; DNA: TGTGCCAGCAGCTTAAGGGGATGGGACACTGAAGCTTTCTTT
D: NA; V: TRBV7-2; size: NA; J: TRBJ2-7; CDR3: CASSLVQGLLRDEQYF; DNA: TGTGCCAGCAGCTTAGTACAGGGCCTCCTGAGGGACGAGCAGTACTTC
D: NA; V: TRBV30; size: few; J: TRBJ1-1; CDR3: CALRGQGYTEAFF; DNA: TGTGCCTTACGGGGCCAGGGATACACTGAAGCTTTCTTT
D: NA; V: TRBV28; size: NA; J: TRBJ2-1; CDR3: CASSLSLSSYNEQFF; DNA: TGTGCCAGCAGTCTGAGTTTGAGCTCCTACAATGAGCAGTTCTTC
D: TRBD2; V: TRBV11-2; size: NA; J: TRBJ2-5; CDR3: CASNTKRGIGETQYF; DNA: TGTGCCAGCAACACTAAGCGGGGGATTGGAGAGACCCAGTACTTC
D: NA; V: TRBV27; size: NA; J: TRBJ2-5; CDR3: CASSPVPLTPQYF; DNA: TGTGCCAGCAGTCCCGTCCCCCTCACCCCCCAGTACTTC
D: NA; V: TRBV29-1; size: NA; J: TRBJ2-5; CDR3: CSVEIGAQETQYF; DNA: TGCAGCGTTGAAATCGGGGCCCAAGAGACCCAGTACTTC
D: NA; V: TRBV10-3; size: NA; J: TRBJ2-5; CDR3: CAIGRDSRQETQYF; DNA: TGTGCCATCGGCCGGGACTCCCGACAAGAGACCCAGTACTTC
D: NA; V: TRBV5-1; size: NA; J: TRBJ2-2; CDR3: CASRDDRLHTGELFF; DNA: TGCGCCAGCAGAGACGACAGGTTACACACCGGGGAGCTGTTTTTT
D: NA; V: TRBV28; size: NA; J: TRBJ2-5; CDR3: CASSFPPLTQYF; DNA: TGTGCCAGCAGTTTCCCACCCCTGACCCAGTACTTC
D: TRBD1; V: TRBV19; size: NA; J: TRBJ1-5; CDR3: CASRLDRAFNQPQHF; DNA: TGTGCCAGTAGACTCGACAGGGCATTTAATCAGCCCCAGCATTTT
D: TRBD1; V: TRBV5-1; size: NA; J: TRBJ1-4; CDR3: CASSRADRGANEKLFF; DNA: TGCGCCAGCAGCCGAGCAGACAGGGGAGCTAATGAAAAACTGTTTTTT
D: NA; V: TRBV9; size: NA; J: TRBJ1-3; CDR3: CASSGVPDSAYSGNTIYF; DNA: TGTGCCAGCAGCGGAGTTCCTGACAGTGCCTACTCTGGAAACACCATATATTTT
D: NA; V: TRBV5-1; size: NA; J: TRBJ2-3; CDR3: CASSLDNTDTQYF; DNA: TGCGCCAGCAGCTTGGATAACACAGATACGCAGTATTTT
D: NA; V: TRBV27; size: NA; J: TRBJ1-5; CDR3: CASSPREPGPSHF; DNA: TGTGCCAGCAGTCCTAGAGAACCGGGCCCCTCGCATTTT
D: NA; V: TRBV5-4; size: NA; J: TRBJ2-7; CDR3: CASSSTHLGLTYEQYF; DNA: TGTGCCAGCAGCTCAACCCACTTGGGGTTAACCTACGAGCAGTACTTC
D: NA; V: TRBV19; size: few; J: TRBJ2-7; CDR3: CASSIGGLGFTYEQYF; DNA: TGTGCCAGTAGTATAGGAGGACTCGGATTTACCTACGAGCAGTACTTC
D: TRBD1; V: TRBV5-1; size: NA; J: TRBJ2-5; CDR3: CASRSGTGLSETQYF; DNA: TGCGCCAGCAGGTCCGGGACAGGGTTGTCAGAGACCCAGTACTTC
D: NA; V: TRBV2; size: NA; J: TRBJ2-7; CDR3: CASSEQHYEQYF; DNA: TGTGCCAGCAGTGAACAGCACTACGAGCAGTACTTC